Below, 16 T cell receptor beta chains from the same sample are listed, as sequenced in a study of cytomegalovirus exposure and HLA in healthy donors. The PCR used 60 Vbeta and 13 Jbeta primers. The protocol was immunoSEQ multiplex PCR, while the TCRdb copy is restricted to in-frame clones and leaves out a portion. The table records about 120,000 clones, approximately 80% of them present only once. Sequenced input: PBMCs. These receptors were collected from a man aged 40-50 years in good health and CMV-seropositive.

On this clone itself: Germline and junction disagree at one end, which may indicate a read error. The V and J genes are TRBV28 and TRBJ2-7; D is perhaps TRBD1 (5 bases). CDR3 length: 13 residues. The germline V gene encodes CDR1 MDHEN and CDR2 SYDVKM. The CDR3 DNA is TGTGCCAGCACTGGGGCTCCCACCTACGAGCGGTACTTC. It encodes CASTGAPTYERYF.

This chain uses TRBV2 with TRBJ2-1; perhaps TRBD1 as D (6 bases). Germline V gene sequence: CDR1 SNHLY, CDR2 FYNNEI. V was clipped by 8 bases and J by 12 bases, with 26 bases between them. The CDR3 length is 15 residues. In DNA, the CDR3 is TGTGCCAGCCAGACAGGACACACCACCGATATACGGCAGTTCTTC. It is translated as CASQTGHTTDIRQFF.

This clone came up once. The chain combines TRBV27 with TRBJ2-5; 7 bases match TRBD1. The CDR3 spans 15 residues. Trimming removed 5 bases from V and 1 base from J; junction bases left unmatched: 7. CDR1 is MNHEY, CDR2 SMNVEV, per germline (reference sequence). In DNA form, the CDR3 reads TGTGCCAGCAGTCCCCGGGACAGCTTCCAAGAGACCCAGTACTTC. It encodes CASSPRDSFQETQYF.

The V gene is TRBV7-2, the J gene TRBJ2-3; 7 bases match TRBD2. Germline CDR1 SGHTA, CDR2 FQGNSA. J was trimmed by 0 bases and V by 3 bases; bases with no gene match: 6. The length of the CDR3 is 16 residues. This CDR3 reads CASSFTAGPSTDTQYF. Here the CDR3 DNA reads TGTGCCAGCAGCTTCACAGCGGGGCCCAGCACAGATACGCAGTATTTT.

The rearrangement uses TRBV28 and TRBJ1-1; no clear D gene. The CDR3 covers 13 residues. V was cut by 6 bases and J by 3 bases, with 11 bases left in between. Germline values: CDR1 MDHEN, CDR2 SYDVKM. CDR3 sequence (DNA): TGTGCCAGCAGGCACATTGGAGACACTGAAGCTTTCTTT. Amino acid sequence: CASRHIGDTEAFF.

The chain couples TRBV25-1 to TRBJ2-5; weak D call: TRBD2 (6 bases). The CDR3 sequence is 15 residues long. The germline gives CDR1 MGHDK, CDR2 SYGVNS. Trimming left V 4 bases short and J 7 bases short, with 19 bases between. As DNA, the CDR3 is TGTGCCAGCAGTGTAGACATAGGTCCCGGGGGGACCCAGTACTTC. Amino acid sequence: CASSVDIGPGGTQYF.

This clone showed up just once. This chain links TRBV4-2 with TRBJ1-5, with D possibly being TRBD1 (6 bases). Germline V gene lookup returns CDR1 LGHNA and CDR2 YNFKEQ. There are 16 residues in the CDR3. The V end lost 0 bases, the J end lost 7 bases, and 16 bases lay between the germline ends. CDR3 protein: CASSQDEGGLAQPQHF. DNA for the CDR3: TGTGCCAGCAGCCAAGACGAGGGGGGGTTGGCACAGCCCCAGCATTTT.

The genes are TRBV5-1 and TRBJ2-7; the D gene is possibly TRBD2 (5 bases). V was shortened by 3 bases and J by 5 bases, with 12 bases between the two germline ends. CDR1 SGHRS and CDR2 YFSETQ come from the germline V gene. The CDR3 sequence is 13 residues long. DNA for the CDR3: TGCGCCAGCAGCTCGGGCGGCGGGCACGAGCAGTACTTC. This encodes CASSSGGGHEQYF.

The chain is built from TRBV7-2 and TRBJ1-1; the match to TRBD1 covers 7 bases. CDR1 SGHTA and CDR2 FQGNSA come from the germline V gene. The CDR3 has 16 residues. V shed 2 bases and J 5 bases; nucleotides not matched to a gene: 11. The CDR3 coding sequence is TGTGCCAGCAGCTTAAGTGGCTCCAGGGGGGATACTGAAGCTTTCTTT. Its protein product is CASSLSGSRGDTEAFF.

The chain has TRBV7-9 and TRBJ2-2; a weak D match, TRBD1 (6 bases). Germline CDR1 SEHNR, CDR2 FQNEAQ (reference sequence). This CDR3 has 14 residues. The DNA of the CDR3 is TGTTCCTCCTCCCGGGACACCTACACCGGGGAGCTGTTTTTT. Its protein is CSSSRDTYTGELFF.

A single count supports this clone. CDR3: CASSRLAGGETQYF. CDR3 sequence (DNA): TGTGCCAGCAGCCGGCTAGCGGGGGGTGAGACCCAGTACTTC. The V and J genes are TRBV6-5 and TRBJ2-5, with 11 nucleotides matching TRBD2. The CDR3 contains 14 residues. CDR1 is MNHEY and CDR2 is SVGAGI in the germline V gene. The V and J ends lost 6 bases and 5 bases, in that order; junction bases with no gene match: 5.

CDR3 sequence (DNA): TGTGCCACCAGCACCGGCACGGGGGGGGATCAGCCCCAGCATTTT. Protein product: CATSTGTGGDQPQHF. The V gene is TRBV15, the J gene TRBJ1-5; weak D call: TRBD1 (5 bases). This CDR3 is 15 amino acids long. V was clipped by 4 bases and J by 5 bases, with 15 bases between them. The germline V gene encodes CDR1 LNHNV and CDR2 YYDKDF (reference sequence).

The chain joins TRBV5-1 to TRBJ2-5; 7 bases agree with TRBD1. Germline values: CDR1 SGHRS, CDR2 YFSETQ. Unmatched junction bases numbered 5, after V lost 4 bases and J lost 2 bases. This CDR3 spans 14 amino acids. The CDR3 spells CASSQGTEQETQYF. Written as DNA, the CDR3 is TGCGCCAGCAGCCAAGGGACAGAACAAGAGACCCAGTACTTC.

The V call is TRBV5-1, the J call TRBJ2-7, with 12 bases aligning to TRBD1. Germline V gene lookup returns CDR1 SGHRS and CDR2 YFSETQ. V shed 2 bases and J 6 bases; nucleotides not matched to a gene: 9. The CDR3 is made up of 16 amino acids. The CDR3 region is CASSFSGTGGGFEQYF. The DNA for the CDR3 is TGCGCCAGCAGCTTCTCCGGGACAGGGGGCGGATTCGAGCAGTACTTC.

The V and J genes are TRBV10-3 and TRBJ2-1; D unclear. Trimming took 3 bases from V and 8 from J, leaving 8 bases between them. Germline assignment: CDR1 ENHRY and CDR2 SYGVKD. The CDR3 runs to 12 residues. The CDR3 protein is CAISEISDEQFF. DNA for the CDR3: TGTGCCATCAGTGAAATAAGCGATGAGCAGTTCTTC.

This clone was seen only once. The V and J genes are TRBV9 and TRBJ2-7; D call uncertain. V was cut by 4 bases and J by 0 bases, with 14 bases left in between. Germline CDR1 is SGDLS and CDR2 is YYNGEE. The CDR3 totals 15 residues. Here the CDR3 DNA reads TGTGCCAGCAGCCCTAGGCAGCCCTTCTCCTACGAGCAGTACTTC. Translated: CASSPRQPFSYEQYF.